This T cell receptor (beta chain) was obtained from a study of blood T cell repertoires in COVID-19. Background on the study: The United States, Italy and Spain supplied acute and convalescent COVID-19 samples. The cDNA or gDNA used as material had been derived from T cells, B-cell-depleted T cells, or PBMCs.

This clone has just a few counts. Under the authors' procedure: For nucleated cells, counts were estimated from reference gene primer amplification. Profiled with immunoSEQ multiplex PCR; TCRdb holds only in-frame clones, not every one. For V, J and clone size, that table is used; D and trimming come from the DNA. The sample carries about 100,000 clones, more than 65% recorded once. The length of the CDR3 is 14 residues. V lost 6 bases and J lost 5, with 17 bases in between. Germline V gene sequence: CDR1 MNHEY, CDR2 SVGAGI. The chain combines TRBV6-5 with TRBJ2-7; D is possibly TRBD1 (6 bases). The source of this sequence is a woman between 65 and 79 years old with acute or convalescent COVID-19. Sequenced input: peripheral blood. This CDR3 is CASRTLQGPHEQYF. The CDR3 DNA follows: TGTGCCAGCAGGACGCTCCAGGGGCCCCACGAGCAGTACTTC.